Presented here are 4 T cell receptor beta chains from one specimen sequenced in a study of T-cell reconstitution after alpha-beta-depleted transplantation in children (dated by TCRdb to 2015 to 2016). The library relied on PCR. The reads were generated on an Illumina HiSeq 2500. To normalize quantification of the TCRbeta repertoire, the TCR libraries were built with molecular barcoding that relied on unique molecular identifiers. In TCRdb, the public reads were trimmed at Q25 with fastp and aligned with MiXCR, with productive beta chains retained. Each CDR3 protein appears once, grouped with its most common genes and DNA. This sample gives almost 500,000 distinct CDR3 sequences in total; about 10% of them show up just once. The top ten clonotypes cover 2% of the sample. The treatment or condition label for this specimen denotes: allogeneic hematopoietic cell transplantation with graft depleted of TCRalphabeta T cells and CD19 B cells.

The sequenced sample was PBMCs, obtained before TCRalphabeta/CD19-depleted stem cell transplant. The source is a child under 10 years old with inherited bone marrow failure, due to receive a stem cell transplant.

This clonotype has more than one count but fewer than ten. CDR3 DNA: TGTGCCTGGAGTCCGGAGCTGACAGACCACTATGGCTACACCTTC. Translation: CAWSPELTDHYGYTF. This chain joins TRBV30 and TRBJ1-2; maybe TRBD1 (5 bases). The germline V and J ends were trimmed by 2 bases and 3 bases, with 16 bases remaining between them. The CDR3 is 15 residues long. Germline CDR1 reads GTSNPN; CDR2 reads SVGIG (reference sequence).

This sequence joins TRBV25-1 and TRBJ2-5; D unclear. The CDR3 runs 15 residues. V lost 0 bases and J 4 bases, leaving 12 bases between the germline ends. Germline V gene sequence: CDR1 MGHDK, CDR2 SYGVNS. The CDR3 DNA reads as TGTGCCAGCAGTGAATATGGGGTACTGCGAGAGACCCAGTACTTC. It encodes CASSEYGVLRETQYF. Looking up the rest from reference TRBV25-1 and TRBJ2-5 gives the full variable domain: EADIYQTPRYLVIGTGKKITLECSQTMGHDKMYWYQQDPGMELHLIHYSYGVNSTEKGDLSSESTVSRIRTEHFPLTLESARPSHTSQYLCASSEYGVLRETQYFGPGTRLLVL.

The V gene is TRBV6-1, the J gene TRBJ1-5; 8 bases match TRBD1. This CDR3 contains 16 residues. CDR1 and CDR2 (germline): MNHNS, SASEGT. The J segment lost 4 bases and the V segment lost 5 bases, leaving 10 bases of the junction unmatched. The CDR3 region is CASSPWTGRKNQPQHF. In DNA, the CDR3 is TGTGCCAGCAGTCCGTGGACAGGGCGTAAGAATCAGCCCCAGCATTTT.

At least ten counts were recorded for this clonotype. The rearrangement joins TRBV7-9 to TRBJ1-2; no firm D call. This CDR3 has 14 amino acids. Looked up from germline, CDR1 is SEHNR and CDR2 is FQNEAQ (reference sequence). The ends were cut back, 1 base at V and 2 bases at J, with 8 bases in the middle. The CDR3 DNA reads TGTGCCAGCAGCTTAGAGTCGGGGAACTATGGCTACACCTTC. This sequence encodes CASSLESGNYGYTF.